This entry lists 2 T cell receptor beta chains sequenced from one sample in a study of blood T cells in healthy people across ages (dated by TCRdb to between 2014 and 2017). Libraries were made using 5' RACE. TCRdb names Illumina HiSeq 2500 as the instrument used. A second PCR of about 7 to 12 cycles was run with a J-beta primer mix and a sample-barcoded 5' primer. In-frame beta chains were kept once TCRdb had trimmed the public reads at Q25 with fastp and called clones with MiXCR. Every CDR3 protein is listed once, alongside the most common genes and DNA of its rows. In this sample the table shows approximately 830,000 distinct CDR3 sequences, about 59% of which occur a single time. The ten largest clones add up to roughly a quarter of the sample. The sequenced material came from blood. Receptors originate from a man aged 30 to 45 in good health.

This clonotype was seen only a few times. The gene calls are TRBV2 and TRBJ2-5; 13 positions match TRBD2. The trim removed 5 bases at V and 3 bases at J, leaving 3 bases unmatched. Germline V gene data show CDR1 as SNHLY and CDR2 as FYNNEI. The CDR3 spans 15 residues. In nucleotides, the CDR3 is TGTGCCAGCAGTACGGGACTAGCGGGAAAAGAGACCCAGTACTTC. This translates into CASSTGLAGKETQYF.

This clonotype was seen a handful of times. The CDR3 DNA follows: TGCAGCGTTGATCGAAATGAGCAGTTCTTC. The encoded protein is CSVDRNEQFF. The rearrangement links TRBV29-1 to TRBJ2-1; no clear D. The V end lost 3 bases, the J end lost 7 bases, and 4 bases lay between the germline ends. Germline values: CDR1 SQVTM, CDR2 ANQGSEA. The CDR3 totals 10 residues.